A selection of T cell receptor beta chains follows, all from one sample in a study. Each CDR3 protein is one row after TCRdb ran MiXCR on the RT-PCR reads. Here the sample spans about 700,000 distinct CDR3 sequences, approximately 15% being singletons. The source material was memory CD4+ T cells from blood. The receptors stem from a female donor in good health, serving as a healthy control. Both conserved end residues are part of each CDR3. The order of the fields is CDR3 DNA, CDR3 protein, J gene, V gene, D gene, clone size. The D gene is left open where the match is weak. Some rows have no size entry. The others give once, few or many, or a class for an expanded clone.

TGTGCCAGCAGTTATTCGGGACTTAGCAATCAGCCCCAGCATTTT,CASSYSGLSNQPQHF,TRBJ1-5,TRBV6-5,-,many
TGCGCCAGCAGCCAAGATGGCAGGAGTACCTACAATGAGCAGTTCTTC,CASSQDGRSTYNEQFF,TRBJ2-1,TRBV4-3,-,-
TGCAGTGCTAAGTTGGGCCTAAGTACCAATGAGCAGTTCTTC,CSAKLGLSTNEQFF,TRBJ2-1,TRBV20-1,-,-
TGTGCCAGCACTATACCGGGACATAGGCCCGCTGGCTACACCTTC,CASTIPGHRPAGYTF,TRBJ1-2,TRBV6-1,-,many
TGTGCCACCAGCAGAGATACCGGGAAACTGTTTTTT,CATSRDTGKLFF,TRBJ1-4,TRBV15,-,many
TGTGCCAGCAGTCCGATGGGGGTTACTGAAGCTTTCTTT,CASSPMGVTEAFF,TRBJ1-1,TRBV7-7,-,-
TGTGCCAGCAGTTACGGCGGAGGGACGGTCGAGCAGTACTTC,CASSYGGGTVEQYF,TRBJ2-7,TRBV6-2/TRBV6-3,-,many
TGTGCCAGCAGTGCACAGGGCGGCCCTGAAGCTTTCTTT,CASSAQGGPEAFF,TRBJ1-1,TRBV6-1,-,few
TGCGCCAGCAGCTTGATGGCATTGGAGACCCAGTACTTC,CASSLMALETQYF,TRBJ2-5,TRBV5-1,-,few
TGTGCCAGCAGCAGGGCGGGAGGGCCCACCGGGGAGCTGTTTTTT,CASSRAGGPTGELFF,TRBJ2-2,TRBV11-3,TRBD2,few
TGTGCCAGCAGCTCAGGACAGGGAAGTTACTATGGCTACACCTTC,CASSSGQGSYYGYTF,TRBJ1-2,TRBV7-2,TRBD1,-
TGTGCCAGCAGCCCAAGGGGCATTGGACTTGTCTACAATGAGCAGTTCTTC,CASSPRGIGLVYNEQFF,TRBJ2-1,TRBV7-9,-,-
TGCAGTGGGGACAGCCAAGAGACCCAGTACTTC,CSGDSQETQYF,TRBJ2-5,TRBV20-1,TRBD1,-
TGTGCCAGCAGCTTAGCCCCAGGGGGGTCTGGAAACACCATATATTTT,CASSLAPGGSGNTIYF,TRBJ1-3,TRBV11-2,TRBD1,-
TGTGCCAGCAGCTTCCAAGGACAGGGGGGATCCGGGGAGCTGTTTTTT,CASSFQGQGGSGELFF,TRBJ2-2,TRBV5-5,TRBD1,once
TGTGCCAGCAGTTCCCTAGGCGGGAGAGGTACAGATACGCAGTATTTT,CASSSLGGRGTDTQYF,TRBJ2-3,TRBV6-2/TRBV6-3,TRBD2,few
TGCGCCAGCAGCCGAACAGGGGTCTATGGCTACACCTTC,CASSRTGVYGYTF,TRBJ1-2,TRBV4-1,TRBD1,many
TGTGCCACCAGTGATTCGGACAGGGGGGGCGGCAATCAGCCCCAGCATTTT,CATSDSDRGGGNQPQHF,TRBJ1-5,TRBV24-1,TRBD1,many
TGTGCCAGCATGGGAGGGGGATTAACCTACGAGCAGTACTTC,CASMGGGLTYEQYF,TRBJ2-7,TRBV28,-,-
TGTGCCAGCAGCTTAGGTTCAGGGTTGAGTCAGCCCCAGCATTTT,CASSLGSGLSQPQHF,TRBJ1-5,TRBV7-2,-,many
TGTGCCAGCAGCGCGCGGGACATCGAGGGTGAGCAGTTCTTC,CASSARDIEGEQFF,TRBJ2-1,TRBV9,-,-
TGTGCCAGCAGCACACAGCATTCCGAGCAGTACTTC,CASSTQHSEQYF,TRBJ2-7,TRBV7-2,-,few
TGTGCCAGCAGCTTAAACAGGGAGGCTGGCTACACCTTC,CASSLNREAGYTF,TRBJ1-2,TRBV7-3,-,-
TGTGCCAGCAGCATGGGAGGGACGGTCCACGAGCAGTACTTC,CASSMGGTVHEQYF,TRBJ2-7,TRBV6-2/TRBV6-3,TRBD2,few
TGTGCCAGCAGCCCCCTAGGCGGTGAGCAGTTCTTC,CASSPLGGEQFF,TRBJ2-1,TRBV7-9,-,few
TGTGCCAGCTCACCACGAGCGGCCCCCTACGAGCAGTACTTC,CASSPRAAPYEQYF,TRBJ2-7,TRBV18,-,-
TGTGCCAGCAGCGTAGCGAGTAACGGACTTGCATCAGTCACAGATACGCAGTATTTT,CASSVASNGLASVTDTQYF,TRBJ2-3,TRBV9,-,few
TGCAGTGCTAGAGATTCCCAGCGGGGCTATGGCTACACCTTC,CSARDSQRGYGYTF,TRBJ1-2,TRBV20-1,-,few
TGTGCCATCAGTGAGGCCTTAGGGCAGACCACTGAAGCTTTCTTT,CAISEALGQTTEAFF,TRBJ1-1,TRBV10-3,-,many
TGTGCCACCAGTCCCCCAGGGGAAGAGACCCAGTACTTC,CATSPPGEETQYF,TRBJ2-5,TRBV24-1,-,many
TGTGCCAGCAGCCTTCAATTCCGGGGACAGGGGACTTCGGGGGATACGCAGTATTTT,CASSLQFRGQGTSGDTQYF,TRBJ2-3,TRBV11-2,TRBD1,-
TGCAGTGCTACCGTCTCGGAAAGCGGGAGGAATGAGCAGTTCTTC,CSATVSESGRNEQFF,TRBJ2-1,TRBV20-1,TRBD2,many
TGTGCCAGCAGTGGGTCGCTAGCGGGAGGGTCCCATTATACAGATACGCAGTATTTT,CASSGSLAGGSHYTDTQYF,TRBJ2-3,TRBV6-1,TRBD2,-
TGTGCCAGCAGCCGGTCGACAGGGTATAATGAAAAACTGTTTTTT,CASSRSTGYNEKLFF,TRBJ1-4,TRBV14,TRBD1,-
TGCAGTGCTGGCCGACTAGATCTCTACGAGCAGTACTTC,CSAGRLDLYEQYF,TRBJ2-7,TRBV20-1,-,many
TGTGCCAGCAGCAAAGTCGAACAGTTCTCCTACGAGCAGTACTTC,CASSKVEQFSYEQYF,TRBJ2-7,TRBV21-1,-,-
TGCAGCGCCCTTTACACTGGGGCCAACGTCCTGACTTTC,CSALYTGANVLTF,TRBJ2-6,TRBV20-1,-,few
TGCAGTGCTAGCAAAGCGGACGGGTATTTCTACGAGCAGTACTTC,CSASKADGYFYEQYF,TRBJ2-7,TRBV20-1,-,many
TGCAGTGCCCCACAGGGGGTGGTTCAAGAGACCCAGTACTTC,CSAPQGVVQETQYF,TRBJ2-5,TRBV20-1,TRBD1,few
TGCCACCCTTTGGGTTGCCCTGAAGCTTTCTTT,CHPLGCPEAFF,TRBJ1-1,TRBV21-1,-,-
TGCAGTGCTAGCCAGGTCGGGCAAGAGACCCAGTACTTC,CSASQVGQETQYF,TRBJ2-5,TRBV20-1,-,-
TGTGCCAGCAGCTCCGGGGACAGGATGAACACTGAAGCTTTCTTT,CASSSGDRMNTEAFF,TRBJ1-1,TRBV6-6,TRBD1,few